These 5 T cell receptor beta chains came from one sample sequenced in a study of T cell responses to AZD1222 COVID-19 vaccine. Using immunoSEQ multiplex PCR, the repertoire was profiled, and TCRdb retains in-frame clones only, with some absent. Found here are more than 95,000 clones, approximately 88% of them singletons; the top ten hold about 8.7%. Sample: peripheral blood, taken on day 0 of AZD1222 vaccination. The receptors derive from an adult in good health.

V and J are TRBV28 and TRBJ1-2; D gene unclear. Germline V CDR1 and CDR2: MDHEN, SYDVKM. The V end was cut by 7 bases, the J end by 0 bases, with 6 bases between. The CDR3 extends over 12 amino acids. CDR3 nucleotide sequence: TGTGCCAGCATGTATCCTAACTATGGCTACACCTTC. Its protein product is CASMYPNYGYTF.

The rearrangement links TRBV7-2 to TRBJ1-2, with TRBD1 matching 7 bases. V lost 10 bases, J lost 0 bases, and 8 bases stayed unmatched. Looked up from germline, CDR1 is SGHTA and CDR2 is FQGNSA. CDR3 size: 14 residues. CDR3 sequence: CATKTGKANYGYTF. The CDR3 bases are TGTGCCACTAAGACAGGGAAAGCTAACTATGGCTACACCTTC.

This chain joins TRBV12-3 or TRBV12-4 and TRBJ1-2, with D possibly TRBD1 on 5 matching bases. V was shortened by 5 bases and J by 4 bases, with 11 bases between the two germline ends. The CDR3 contains 13 residues. The CDR3 reads CASSPPGLYGYTF. The CDR3 DNA sequence: TGTGCCAGCAGTCCCCCGGGACTCTATGGCTACACCTTC.

This chain links TRBV28 with TRBJ2-1; maybe TRBD2 (5 bases). Trimming removed 5 bases from V and 3 bases from J, with 14 bases in between. The germline gives CDR1 MDHEN, CDR2 SYDVKM. This CDR3 is 15 amino acids long. Written as DNA, the CDR3 is TGTGCCAGCAGTCTTACCCAGAGCGGCTACAATGAGCAGTTCTTC. This translates into CASSLTQSGYNEQFF.

A note on this clone: The sample has other DNA sequences that encode this CDR3 too. The V call is TRBV7-2, the J call TRBJ1-1; 8 nucleotides line up with TRBD1. V was pared by 0 bases and J by 6 bases, with 3 bases of the junction left unmatched. The CDR3 totals 14 residues. Looked up from germline, CDR1 is SGHTA and CDR2 is FQGNSA. This chain's CDR3 is CASSLAGTGAEAFF. DNA for the CDR3: TGTGCCAGCAGCTTAGCTGGGACAGGCGCTGAAGCTTTCTTT.